The clone carrying this TCR beta chain has at least ten counts. Its matching antigen is unknown. TCRdb re-called the reads through MiXCR, storing one row per CDR3 protein. The sample includes around 900,000 distinct CDR3 sequences, 25% to 40% seen only once; the top ten take around an eighth. This entry belongs to a study of T cell repertoires in cytomegalovirus infection. CDR3 size: 17 residues. Germline-derived CDR1 and CDR2 are SGHVS and FNYEAQ. Losses at the gene ends were 2 bases for V and 2 bases for J; bases not matched to a gene: 6. Study-wide points: The ex vivo response showed dominance by HLA-C-restricted CMV-specific TCR beta clonotypes. Summed frequency of public TCR beta families distinguished CMV carriers with the relevant HLA.

This clonotype was sampled from a human donor in good health (CMV status not recorded). Some clones in this sample may be carry-over from other donors' samples. The specimen comprised cultured CD8+ T cells from PBMCs, sampled from culture after CMV antigen stimulation. The V call is TRBV7-6, the J call TRBJ2-3, with 11 bases matching TRBD2. The CDR3 here is CASSLQLAGALTDTQYF. The CDR3 DNA is TGTGCCAGCAGCTTACAACTAGCGGGGGCCCTCACAGATACGCAGTATTTT.